Shown below are 31 T cell receptor beta chains from a single sample sequenced in a study of T cell clonality in common variable immunodeficiency. Overall study results and limits: Common variable immunodeficiency TCR beta sequences reportedly had fewer deletions and N-nucleotide insertions.

Method: immunoSEQ multiplex PCR; TCRdb's copy keeps in-frame clones and lacks some. The sample contains about 26,000 clones, none of them singletons. For these TCRs, the target antigens are not known. What was sequenced was peripheral blood mononuclear cells. The receptors stem from a human donor with common variable immunodeficiency.

Concerning this clone itself: The read ends 3 residues early relative to the CDR3; the germline J gene fills the gap. The chain joins TRBV5-1 to TRBJ1-5; 8 bases map to TRBD1. The germline V gene has CDR1 SGHRS and CDR2 YFSETQ. The ends lost 8 bases at V and 5 bases at J; junction bases unmatched: 9. This CDR3 region has 14 residues. Partial CDR3 DNA: TGCGCCAGGGAACCCGGGACAGGATATCAGCCC. It specifies CAREPGTGYQP. The CDR3 in full is CAREPGTGYQPQHF.

Remarks on this clone: The read ends 3 residues early relative to the CDR3; the germline J gene fills the gap. The chain has TRBV5-1 and TRBJ1-1, with D possibly TRBD1 on 6 matching bases. The CDR3 sequence is 14 residues long. V was clipped by 4 bases and J by 0 bases, with 10 bases between them. Germline V lookup: CDR1 SGHRS, CDR2 YFSETQ. The CDR3 reads CASSVDSMNTEAFF. The DNA read from the CDR3 is TGCGCCAGCAGCGTGGACAGCATGAACACTGAA.

This clone was recorded at least ten times. The CDR3 extends 3 residues past the end of the read, so its final part is completed from the germline J gene. V gene TRBV20-1 combines with J gene TRBJ2-1, with D hard to call. The CDR3 has 12 residues. Germline CDR1 reads DFQATT; CDR2 reads SNEGSKA (reference sequence). V lost 6 bases and J lost 6, with 12 bases in between. The CDR3 reads CSARVARNEQFF. The CDR3 DNA, read in part, is TGCAGTGCCCGGGTGGCCCGCAATGAG.

This clone has ten or more counts. From the germline J gene comes the end of the CDR3, since the read stops 3 residues before it. The chain employs TRBV20-1 and TRBJ1-1; 11 bases match TRBD1. CDR3 length: 16 amino acids. CDR1 is DFQATT, CDR2 SNEGSKA, per germline (reference sequence). The junction had 7 bases not matched to a gene; V was cut back by 4 bases and J by 0 bases. The CDR3 sequence is CSAKGQGALLNTEAFF. The DNA read from the CDR3 is TGCAGTGCTAAAGGACAGGGGGCACTATTGAACACTGAA.

This clone has a count of ten or more. The read falls 3 residues short of the CDR3 end, and the missing part is taken from the germline J gene. V is TRBV7-6 and J is TRBJ2-1, with 9 bases aligning to TRBD2. J was trimmed by 7 bases and V by 4 bases; bases with no gene match: 11. Germline assignment: CDR1 SGHVS and CDR2 FNYEAQ. This CDR3 has 16 amino acids. CDR3 in amino acids: CASSSFAGGPRNEQFF. Partial CDR3 DNA: TGTGCCAGCAGCTCATTCGCGGGAGGGCCTCGGAATGAG.

Concerning this clone itself: The CDR3 is cut off 3 residues early in the read; its end comes from the germline J gene. The rearrangement uses TRBV7-3 and TRBJ2-1, with D tentatively TRBD2 (5 bases). This CDR3 is 16 amino acids long. CDR1 is SGHTA, CDR2 FQGTGA, per germline. Trimming stripped 2 bases from V and 2 bases from J, with 13 bases between. CDR3 DNA, as far as it was read: TGTGCCAGCAGCTTAGTATGGCGGGCACCCTACAATGAG. As protein: CASSLVWRAPYNE. In full, the CDR3 reads CASSLVWRAPYNEQFF.

This clone has a count of ten or more. Read data end 3 residues before the CDR3 end; the end is taken from the germline J gene. The chain employs TRBV2 and TRBJ2-3; D is perhaps TRBD1 or TRBD2 (5 bases each). The CDR3 runs 14 residues. CDR1 is SNHLY, CDR2 FYNNEI, per germline. V shed 6 bases and J shed 3 bases, with 13 bases lying between them. Partial CDR3 DNA: TGTGCCAGCAGCTGGGCAGGGAGTACAGATACG. This translates into CASSWAGSTDT. The whole CDR3 region reads CASSWAGSTDTQYF.

This clone was detected many times. The read ends 3 residues shy of where the CDR3 ends; the end is completed using the germline J gene. The rearrangement uses TRBV5-1 and TRBJ2-5; 8 nucleotides match TRBD1. V trimming: 0 bases; J trimming: 3 bases; junction bases outside the gene matches: 4. Germline values: CDR1 SGHRS, CDR2 YFSETQ. CDR3 size: 15 residues. The CDR3 loop reads CASSLDRGEKETQYF. The sequenced CDR3 bases are TGCGCCAGCAGCTTGGACAGGGGGGAAAAAGAGACC.

This clone was seen many times. Coverage ceases 3 residues before the CDR3 finishes, and the germline J gene fills in the end. The chain carries TRBV20-1 and TRBJ1-2, with D unclear. This CDR3 is 14 amino acids long. Germline CDR1 DFQATT, CDR2 SNEGSKA (reference sequence). V lost 0 bases, J lost 1 base, and 9 bases lay in between. The part of the CDR3 DNA that was read is TGCAGTGCTAGAGATCTTGGCAATAACTATGGC. Translation: CSARDLGNNYG. The full CDR3 reads CSARDLGNNYGYTF.

This clone was detected many times. The CDR3 reads CAWSVGGNSYEQYF. The sequenced CDR3 bases are TGTGCCTGGAGTGTTGGCGGTAACTCCTACGAG. V usage is TRBV30 and J usage is TRBJ2-7; D remains unclear. The missing CDR3 end, 3 residues past where the read stops, is filled in from the germline J gene. This CDR3 is 14 amino acids long. Germline V gene data show CDR1 as GTSNPN and CDR2 as SVGIG (reference sequence). V was clipped by 0 bases and J by 0 bases, with 9 bases between them.

This clone was seen many times. The read terminates 3 residues ahead of where the CDR3 ends, so the germline J gene completes it. The chain combines TRBV20-1 with TRBJ1-5; 11 bases are a match to TRBD1. CDR1 is DFQATT and CDR2 is SNEGSKA in the germline V gene (reference sequence). The CDR3 spans 16 residues. V shed 4 bases, J shed 2 bases, and the junction held 7 bases outside the gene matches. The chain's CDR3 is CSANGQGARGNQPQHF. Incomplete CDR3 DNA: TGCAGTGCTAACGGACAGGGGGCGCGAGGCAATCAGCCC.

This clone was seen many times. The sequence runs out 3 residues before the end of the CDR3; the remainder is reconstructed from the germline J gene. The V and J genes are TRBV7-6 and TRBJ2-7; maybe TRBD2 (5 bases). The CDR3 has 13 residues. V was clipped by 2 bases and J by 3 bases, with 8 bases between them. Looked up from germline, CDR1 is SGHVS and CDR2 is FNYEAQ. The DNA read from the CDR3 is TGTGCCAGCAGCTTAAACGAGGGCTACGAG. It is translated as CASSLNEGYE. From start to end, the CDR3 is CASSLNEGYEQYF.

This clone has a count of ten or more. The observed sequence ends 3 residues before the CDR3 terminus, with the missing tail filled in from the germline J gene. The J gene is TRBJ2-1, the V gene TRBV18, with TRBD2 matching 8 bases. After removal of 8 bases from V and 5 bases from J, the junction contained 8 bases not matched to a gene. CDR1 is KGHSH and CDR2 is LQKENI in the germline V gene. CDR3 length: 14 residues. The CDR3 DNA, read in part, is TGTGCCAGCGCGGGACTAGGGTTTGACAATGAG. Translating gives CASAGLGFDNE. The entire CDR3 protein is CASAGLGFDNEQFF.

A remark on this clone: The read terminates 3 residues before the CDR3 end, so the remaining end is supplied by the germline J gene. The chain joins TRBV11-2 to TRBJ1-1; no definite D call. The CDR3 runs to 12 residues. Germline V gene lookup returns CDR1 SGHAT and CDR2 FQNNGV. The CDR3 DNA, read in part, is TGTGCCAGCAGCTTAGTGCGCACTCAC. This translates into CASSLVRTH. The CDR3 in full is CASSLVRTHAFF. Full variable domain (rest looked up from reference TRBV11-2 and TRBJ1-1): EAGVAQSPRYKIIEKRQSVAFWCNPISGHATLYWYQQILGQGPKLLIQFQNNGVVDDSQLPKDRFSAERLKGVDSTLKIQPAKLEDSAVYLCASSLVRTHAFFGQGTRLTVV.

As regards this clone: The observed sequence ends 3 residues before the CDR3 terminus, with the missing tail filled in from the germline J gene. The chain combines TRBV2 with TRBJ1-2; weak D call: TRBD1 (5 bases). The CDR3 is made up of 16 amino acids. Trimming took off 5 bases at V and 0 bases at J, with 16 bases between the two ends. Germline CDR1 is SNHLY and CDR2 is FYNNEI. The CDR3 loop is CASSLVTVGPNYGYTF. The covered CDR3 bases are TGTGCCAGCAGTTTGGTGACAGTTGGCCCTAACTATGGC. The complete variable domain, with remaining parts taken from reference TRBV2 and TRBJ1-2, reads EPEVTQTPSHQVTQMGQEVILRCVPISNHLYFYWYRQILGQKVEFLVSFYNNEISEKSEIFDDQFSVERPDGSNFTLKIRSTKLEDSAMYFCASSLVTVGPNYGYTFGSGTRLTVV.

This clone was recorded many times. The CDR3 goes on 3 residues after the read ends, and that part is filled in from the germline J gene. The rearrangement joins TRBV20-1 to TRBJ1-6; D might be TRBD1 (5 bases). The CDR3 loop spans 15 amino acids. Trimming removed 5 bases at V and 4 bases at J, with 15 bases between. Germline V lookup: CDR1 DFQATT, CDR2 SNEGSKA (reference sequence). The CDR3 loop is CSAGGKLGYNSPLHF. The sequenced CDR3 bases are TGCAGTGCTGGGGGGAAGCTGGGTTATAATTCACCC.

In its sample, this clone was seen many times. Read sequence stops 3 residues before the CDR3 end, and the germline J gene provides the missing end. The chain carries TRBV29-1 and TRBJ2-7, with 8 nucleotides matching TRBD1. CDR1 and CDR2 (germline): SQVTM, ANQGSEA. There are 13 residues in the CDR3. Trimming at V came to 4 bases and at J to 3 bases, leaving 5 bases not matched to a gene. The CDR3 loop is CSVAPGQDYEQYF. The sequenced CDR3 bases are TGCAGCGTTGCGCCGGGACAGGACTACGAG.

This clone appeared many times. The read ends 3 residues shy of where the CDR3 ends; the end is completed using the germline J gene. The rearrangement joins TRBV19 to TRBJ2-1, with 10 bases lining up with TRBD2. The CDR3 length is 17 residues. Trimming cost V 4 bases and J 8 bases; bases outside gene matches: 14. CDR1 is LNHDA, CDR2 SQIVND, per germline (reference sequence). CDR3 DNA (partial): TGTGCCAGTAGTAGGTCCAGGGGGGCTAGCGGGGGTGATGAG. This translates into CASSRSRGASGGDE. The full-length CDR3 reads as CASSRSRGASGGDEQFF.

This clone was detected many times. The read terminates 3 residues before the CDR3 end, so the remaining end is supplied by the germline J gene. This chain links TRBV30 with TRBJ1-4, with D uncertain. Germline CDR1 reads GTSNPN; CDR2 reads SVGIG (reference sequence). CDR3 length: 13 amino acids. V lost 8 bases and J lost 1, with 11 bases in between. The part of the CDR3 DNA that was read is TGTGCCGGAGACGGCGGAACTAATGAAAAA. Its translation: CAGDGGTNEK. The whole CDR3 protein reads CAGDGGTNEKLFF.

This clone was picked up a small number of times. Read sequence stops 3 residues before the CDR3 end, and the germline J gene provides the missing end. V gene TRBV30 combines with J gene TRBJ2-7; D possibly corresponds to TRBD2 (6 bases). CDR1 is GTSNPN and CDR2 is SVGIG in the germline V gene (reference sequence). This CDR3 has 14 residues. V was shortened by 0 bases and J by 6 bases, with 15 bases between the two germline ends. CDR3 amino acids: CAWSVGGPSTEQYF. The covered CDR3 bases are TGTGCCTGGAGTGTCGGGGGACCATCGACCGAG.

In the case of this clone: The read terminates 3 residues before the CDR3 end, so the remaining end is supplied by the germline J gene. The rearrangement joins TRBV19 to TRBJ1-1; D gene uncertain. The CDR3 is 12 amino acids. Germline CDR1 LNHDA, CDR2 SQIVND (reference sequence). The V gene lost 3 bases and the J gene lost 7 bases, with 9 bases spanning the gap. The covered CDR3 bases are TGTGCCAGTAGTATCGGGGTAGGTGAA. Translation: CASSIGVGE. Given in full, the CDR3 is CASSIGVGEAFF.

This clone was observed many times. From the germline J gene comes the end of the CDR3, since the read stops 3 residues before it. The chain joins TRBV5-1 to TRBJ1-1; weak D call: TRBD1 (5 bases). Per germline, CDR1 SGHRS and CDR2 YFSETQ. CDR3 length equals 13 residues. Trimming stripped 5 bases from V and 1 base from J, with 9 bases between. CDR3 sequence reads: CASRGAGNTEAFF. The CDR3 DNA, read in part, is TGCGCCAGCAGAGGGGCAGGGAACACTGAA. Full variable domain (missing parts from reference TRBV5-1 and TRBJ1-1): KAGVTQTPRYLIKTRGQQVTLSCSPISGHRSVSWYQQTPGQGLQFLFEYFSETQRNKGNFPGRFSGRQFSNSRSEMNVSTLELGDSALYLCASRGAGNTEAFFGQGTRLTVV.

Ten or more counts support this clone. Read coverage stops 3 residues before the CDR3 terminus; the germline J gene supplies the remainder. The chain carries TRBV19 and TRBJ1-4, with D possibly being TRBD1 (5 bases). Trimming cost V 10 bases and J 5 bases, with 14 bases left between them. Looked up from germline, CDR1 is LNHDA and CDR2 is SQIVND (reference sequence). The CDR3 contains 13 residues. CDR3 sequence: CANPPGVNEKLFF. CDR3 DNA (partial): TGTGCCAACCCTCCGGGGGTAAATGAAAAA.

This clone was counted ten times or more. The read is 3 residues too short to cover the CDR3 end, so that end is filled in from the germline J gene. The V call is TRBV2, the J call TRBJ2-5, with 13 nucleotides matching TRBD2. Trimming took 4 bases from V and 3 from J; bases not matched to a gene: 2. Looked up from germline, CDR1 is SNHLY and CDR2 is FYNNEI. The CDR3 totals 15 residues. The part of the CDR3 DNA that was read is TGTGCCAGCAGTGCGACTAGCGGGGGGAAAGAGACC. This codes for CASSATSGGKET. The entire CDR3 is CASSATSGGKETQYF.

In its sample, this clone was seen many times. From the germline J gene comes the end of the CDR3, since the read stops 3 residues before it. The V and J genes are TRBV5-5 and TRBJ1-1; a weak D match, TRBD1 (6 bases). V lost 2 bases, J lost 4 bases, and 12 bases lay in between. The germline gives CDR1 SGHKS, CDR2 YYEKEE (reference sequence). The CDR3 runs 14 residues. The CDR3 here is CASSLLQGSTEAFF. CDR3 DNA, as far as it was read: TGTGCCAGCAGCTTACTACAGGGTAGCACTGAA. The full variable domain, its missing parts supplied by reference TRBV5-5 and TRBJ1-1, is DAGVTQSPTHLIKTRGQQVTLRCSPISGHKSVSWYQQVLGQGPQFIFQYYEKEERGRGNFPDRFSARQFPNYSSELNVNALLLGDSALYLCASSLLQGSTEAFFGQGTRLTVV.

Remarks on this clone: The sequenced fragment ends 3 residues before the CDR3 boundary, so the rest is inferred from the germline J gene. V gene TRBV5-1 combines with J gene TRBJ2-7; no reliable D call. Trimming took off 7 bases at V and 5 bases at J, with 16 bases between the two ends. This CDR3 spans 13 amino acids. The germline V gene has CDR1 SGHRS and CDR2 YFSETQ. CDR3 in amino acids: CASSSSSGHEQYF. The CDR3 bases that were read are TGCGCCAGCTCCTCGAGTTCTGGGCACGAG.

This clone was picked up many times. Read coverage stops 3 residues before the CDR3 terminus; the germline J gene supplies the remainder. The V gene is TRBV7-3, the J gene TRBJ2-3; possibly TRBD1 or TRBD2 for D (5 bases each). The germline gives CDR1 SGHTA, CDR2 FQGTGA. The CDR3 sequence is 19 residues long. V dropped 0 bases and J dropped 0 bases, with 19 bases sitting between them. CDR3 sequence: CASSLTNRGVRPSTDTQYF. Partial CDR3 DNA: TGTGCCAGCAGCTTAACTAACAGAGGGGTCCGCCCTAGCACAGATACG.

A note on this clone: The read terminates 3 residues ahead of where the CDR3 ends, so the germline J gene completes it. J is TRBJ2-5 and V is TRBV7-3; 7 bases map to TRBD1. V was clipped by 0 bases and J by 5 bases; unmatched bases: 0. Germline-derived CDR1 and CDR2 are SGHTA and FQGTGA. The CDR3 consists of 13 residues. The CDR3 spells CASSLTTGETQYF. Incomplete CDR3 DNA: TGTGCCAGCAGCTTAACGACAGGGGAGACC.

This clone has a count of ten or more. CDR3 bases read: TGTGCCAGCAGTGACAGGGCGAACCTCCTGGAA. Residues: CASSDRANLLE. In full, the CDR3 reads CASSDRANLLEAFF. This chain connects TRBV6-2 or TRBV6-3 to TRBJ1-1; TRBD1 matches 7 bases. The CDR3 end falls 3 residues outside the read, so it is completed with the germline J gene. Per the germline V gene, CDR1 is MNHEY and CDR2 is SVGEGT. CDR3 size: 14 residues.

Many counts were recorded for this clone. The read ends 3 residues shy of where the CDR3 ends; the end is completed using the germline J gene. The chain links TRBV7-9 to TRBJ2-3; 7 bases fit TRBD2. The CDR3 totals 15 residues. Unmatched junction bases numbered 2, after V lost 1 base and J lost 1 base. Per the germline V gene, CDR1 is SEHNR and CDR2 is FQNEAQ (reference sequence). The CDR3 spells CASSLGDYGTDTQYF. CDR3 DNA, as far as it was read: TGTGCCAGCAGCTTAGGGGACTACGGCACAGATACG.

There are a few counts of this clone. The read terminates 3 residues ahead of where the CDR3 ends, so the germline J gene completes it. The V and J genes are TRBV5-1 and TRBJ1-2; TRBD1 agrees at 7 bases. CDR3 size: 15 residues. Losses at the gene ends were 3 bases for V and 7 bases for J; bases not matched to a gene: 12. Germline lookup yields CDR1 SGHRS and CDR2 YFSETQ. CDR3 DNA, as far as it was read: TGCGCCAGCAGCTGGGGCCAGACAGGGTCGGGTGGC. Translating it yields CASSWGQTGSGG. The full CDR3 is CASSWGQTGSGGYTF. The complete variable domain, with remaining parts taken from reference TRBV5-1 and TRBJ1-2, reads KAGVTQTPRYLIKTRGQQVTLSCSPISGHRSVSWYQQTPGQGLQFLFEYFSETQRNKGNFPGRFSGRQFSNSRSEMNVSTLELGDSALYLCASSWGQTGSGGYTFGSGTRLTVV.